The next 18 T cell receptor beta chains were all read from a single sample in a study of human T cells and chemical hapten exposure. The library attached unique molecular identifiers to individual cDNA molecules. TCRdb re-analysed the reads in MiXCR, keeping a single row per CDR3 protein. The sample lists around 120,000 distinct CDR3 sequences, approximately 9% occurring once. Someone pulled total RNA out of unfractionated whole blood. Sequenced sample: whole blood. The receptors here all came from a human donor in good health. Some clones in this sample may be carry-over from other donors' samples.

This clonotype has more than one count but fewer than ten. The V call is TRBV6-1, the J call TRBJ2-1; 8 bases line up with TRBD2. Germline V lookup: CDR1 MNHNS, CDR2 SASEGT. The CDR3 has 18 residues. Losses at the gene ends were 5 bases for V and 7 bases for J; bases not matched to a gene: 19. The CDR3 region has the DNA TGTGCCAGCAGTCCCTTCGGGCCCCGGACTAGCCTGGAGAATGAGCAGTTCTTC. It yields the protein CASSPFGPRTSLENEQFF.

Ten or more counts support this clonotype. The chain links TRBV10-3 to TRBJ2-7, with D unclear. Germline V gene data show CDR1 as ENHRY and CDR2 as SYGVKD. This CDR3 is built from 14 residues. With 2 bases removed from V and 4 bases from J, the gap between germline ends came to 12 bases. CDR3 nucleotides: TGTGCCATCAGTGAGCCCCGGGCAGGATACGAGCAGTACTTC. Translating it yields CAISEPRAGYEQYF.

V is TRBV7-2 and J is TRBJ2-7; 10 bases align to TRBD2. The germline V gene has CDR1 SGHTA and CDR2 FQGNSA. This CDR3 spans 16 amino acids. Trimming removed 1 base from V and 4 bases from J; junction bases left unmatched: 7. In DNA form, the CDR3 reads TGTGCCAGCAGCTTAGTGGTAAAGCGGGGGGGGTACGAGCAGTACTTC. Its protein is CASSLVVKRGGYEQYF.

The chain couples TRBV9 to TRBJ2-1, with TRBD2 matching over 9 bases. Trimming at V came to 0 bases and at J to 3 bases, leaving 7 bases not matched to a gene. The germline V gene encodes CDR1 SGDLS and CDR2 YYNGEE. The CDR3 is 17 residues long. The CDR3 loop is CASSVVVGREGYNEQFF. As DNA, the CDR3 is TGTGCCAGCAGCGTAGTGGTCGGGCGGGAGGGCTACAATGAGCAGTTCTTC.

This sequence joins TRBV9 and TRBJ2-1; no reliable D call. The CDR3 extends over 15 amino acids. V was shortened by 5 bases and J by 9 bases, with 21 bases between the two germline ends. The V gene's germline CDR1 is SGDLS and CDR2 YYNGEE. CDR3 bases: TGTGCCAGCAGTTCCCGGGCCCTCGGAGTTATTGAGCAGTTCTTC. Residues: CASSSRALGVIEQFF.

This clonotype was recorded many times. The chain is built from TRBV9 and TRBJ1-1; 12 bases align to TRBD1. Germline V gene data show CDR1 as SGDLS and CDR2 as YYNGEE. The CDR3 consists of 14 residues. Trimming at V came to 7 bases and at J to 4 bases, leaving 5 bases not matched to a gene. The CDR3 protein is CASGTGGAGTEAFF. The CDR3 DNA reads TGTGCCAGCGGGACAGGGGGCGCCGGCACTGAAGCTTTCTTT.

The chain carries TRBV27 and TRBJ2-3; 7 nucleotides line up with TRBD1. With V trimmed by 11 bases and J by 2 bases, 10 bases remained unmatched. Per germline, CDR1 MNHEY and CDR2 SMNVEV (reference sequence). The CDR3 sequence is 14 residues long. CDR3 region: CASGGGSITDTQYF. For the CDR3, the DNA is TGTGCCTCAGGGGGTGGGTCGATCACAGATACGCAGTATTTT.

This clonotype was seen many times. V is TRBV20-1 and J is TRBJ2-7; tentative D call: TRBD1 (6 bases). The V end was cut by 1 base, the J end by 3 bases, with 13 bases between. In germline, CDR1 is DFQATT, CDR2 SNEGSKA (reference sequence). The CDR3 spans 14 residues. CDR3: CSARANGQIYEQYF. CDR3 nucleotides: TGCAGTGCTAGAGCCAACGGACAGATCTACGAGCAGTACTTC.

This clonotype has ten or more counts. The chain employs TRBV7-2 and TRBJ1-5; D remains unclear. V lost 3 bases, J lost 2 bases, and 5 bases lay in between. The germline V gene encodes CDR1 SGHTA and CDR2 FQGNSA. There are 13 residues in the CDR3. In DNA, the CDR3 is TGTGCCAGCAGCTTGAGGGGCAATCAGCCCCAGCATTTT. This sequence encodes CASSLRGNQPQHF.

Concerning this clonotype: A much larger clone is a single base away; this may be a read error. This chain uses TRBV14 with TRBJ2-1; D might be TRBD1 (6 bases). V was cut by 4 bases and J by 6 bases, with 13 bases left in between. Germline CDR1 SGHDN, CDR2 FVKESK. The CDR3 runs 14 residues. The DNA for the CDR3 is TGTGCCAGCAGCCTCCGGGACATGGGCAATGAGCAGTTCTTC. The encoded protein is CASSLRDMGNEQFF.

The genes are TRBV6-5 and TRBJ2-7; D is unclear. The V gene lost 2 bases and the J gene lost 0 bases, with 11 bases spanning the gap. Germline-derived CDR1 and CDR2 are MNHEY and SVGAGI. This CDR3 is built from 15 residues. CDR3 bases: TGTGCCAGCAGTTACGATCCAGGTAGCTCCTACGAGCAGTACTTC. It codes for CASSYDPGSSYEQYF.

This clonotype was recorded many times. The rearrangement uses TRBV2 and TRBJ1-4, with D uncertain. V lost 2 bases and J 0 bases, leaving 7 bases between the germline ends. This CDR3 contains 15 residues. From germline, CDR1 is SNHLY and CDR2 FYNNEI. DNA for the CDR3: TGTGCCAGCAGTGAACTAGACGCAACTAATGAAAAACTGTTTTTT. It is translated as CASSELDATNEKLFF. The whole variable domain, remainder taken from reference TRBV2 and TRBJ1-4, is EPEVTQTPSHQVTQMGQEVILRCVPISNHLYFYWYRQILGQKVEFLVSFYNNEISEKSEIFDDQFSVERPDGSNFTLKIRSTKLEDSAMYFCASSELDATNEKLFFGSGTQLSVL.

This chain uses TRBV10-3 with TRBJ2-3; D uncertain. CDR3 length equals 15 residues. Trimming cost V 4 bases and J 3 bases, with 14 bases left between them. CDR1 and CDR2 (germline): ENHRY, SYGVKD. As DNA, the CDR3 is TGTGCCATCAGTGGAGGCTCTGGGGAAACAGATACGCAGTATTTT. It codes for CAISGGSGETDTQYF.

This clonotype was counted a few times. J is TRBJ1-2 and V is TRBV29-1; 10 positions agree with TRBD1. After removal of 7 bases from V and 3 bases from J, the junction contained 5 bases not matched to a gene. CDR3 length equals 13 residues. Per the germline V gene, CDR1 is SQVTM and CDR2 is ANQGSEA. CDR3 in amino acids: CSASTGGDYGYTF. CDR3 nucleotides: TGCAGCGCATCGACAGGGGGCGACTATGGCTACACCTTC.

There are many counts of this clonotype. DNA of the CDR3: TGCAGTGCTTCGCGAAAACAGGGAGGCAACGGCTACACCTTC. Protein: CSASRKQGGNGYTF. This chain connects TRBV20-1 to TRBJ1-2; maybe TRBD1 (6 bases). The V gene's germline CDR1 is DFQATT and CDR2 SNEGSKA (reference sequence). CDR3 size: 14 residues. The V end was cut by 5 bases, the J end by 8 bases, with 21 bases between.

V and J are TRBV27 and TRBJ2-1, with TRBD1 as a possible D gene (9 bases). Trimming removed 7 bases at V and 4 bases at J, with 29 bases between. CDR3 size: 19 residues. Germline CDR1 reads MNHEY; CDR2 reads SMNVEV (reference sequence). CDR3 protein: CASNPTGGPVAGGYNEQFF. The CDR3 DNA is TGTGCCAGCAACCCGACAGGGGGTCCCGTCGCGGGAGGATACAATGAGCAGTTCTTC.

In this sample, this clonotype turned up many times. The gene calls are TRBV7-2 and TRBJ2-5, with unresolved D. This CDR3 has 14 amino acids. V was shortened by 5 bases and J by 2 bases, with 12 bases between the two germline ends. CDR1 is SGHTA, CDR2 FQGNSA, per germline. The CDR3 bases are TGTGCCAGCAGCGCCCGAAAGGAGCAAGAGACCCAGTACTTC. It translates to CASSARKEQETQYF.

This clonotype was detected a few times. V usage is TRBV4-2 and J usage is TRBJ2-1; 7 bases match TRBD1. CDR1 LGHNA and CDR2 YNFKEQ come from the germline V gene. With V trimmed by 0 bases and J by 6 bases, 8 bases remained unmatched. The CDR3 loop spans 16 amino acids. The CDR3 DNA follows: TGTGCCAGCAGCCAAGATCACGAGGGGGCCTTCAATGAGCAGTTCTTC. Protein: CASSQDHEGAFNEQFF.